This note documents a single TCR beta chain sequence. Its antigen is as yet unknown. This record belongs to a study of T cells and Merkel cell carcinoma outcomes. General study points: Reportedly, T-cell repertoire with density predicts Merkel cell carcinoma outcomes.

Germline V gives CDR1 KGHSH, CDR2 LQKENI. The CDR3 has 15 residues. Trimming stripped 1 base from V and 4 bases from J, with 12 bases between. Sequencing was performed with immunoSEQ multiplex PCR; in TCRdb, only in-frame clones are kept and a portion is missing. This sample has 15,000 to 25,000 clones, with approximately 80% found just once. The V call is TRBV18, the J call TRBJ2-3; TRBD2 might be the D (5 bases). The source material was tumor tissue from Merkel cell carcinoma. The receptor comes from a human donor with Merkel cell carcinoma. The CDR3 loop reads CASSPQLALADTQYF. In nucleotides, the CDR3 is TGTGCCAGCTCACCACAGCTAGCTTTAGCAGATACGCAGTATTTT.